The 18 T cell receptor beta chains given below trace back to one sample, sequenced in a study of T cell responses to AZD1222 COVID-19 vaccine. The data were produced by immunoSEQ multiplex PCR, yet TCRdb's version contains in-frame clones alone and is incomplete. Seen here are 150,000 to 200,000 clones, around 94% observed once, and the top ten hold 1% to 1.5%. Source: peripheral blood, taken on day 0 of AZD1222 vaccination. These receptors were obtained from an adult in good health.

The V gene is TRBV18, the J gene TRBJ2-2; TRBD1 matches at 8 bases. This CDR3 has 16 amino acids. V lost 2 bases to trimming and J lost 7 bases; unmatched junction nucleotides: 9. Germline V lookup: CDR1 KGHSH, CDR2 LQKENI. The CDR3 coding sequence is TGTGCCAGCTCACCAGCCCAGGGGGCGCTGGGCGGGGAGCTGTTTTTT. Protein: CASSPAQGALGGELFF.

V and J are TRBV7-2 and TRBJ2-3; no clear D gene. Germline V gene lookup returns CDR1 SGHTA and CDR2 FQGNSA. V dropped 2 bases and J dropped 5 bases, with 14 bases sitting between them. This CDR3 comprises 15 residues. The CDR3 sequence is CASSLYGGGLDTQYF. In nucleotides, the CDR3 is TGTGCCAGCAGCTTATACGGTGGTGGGTTAGATACGCAGTATTTT.

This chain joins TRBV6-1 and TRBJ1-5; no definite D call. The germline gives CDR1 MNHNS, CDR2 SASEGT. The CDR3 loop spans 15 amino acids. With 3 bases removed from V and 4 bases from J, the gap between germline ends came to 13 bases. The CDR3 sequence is CASSDGLPTNQPQHF. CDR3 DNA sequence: TGTGCCAGCAGTGATGGACTGCCGACAAATCAGCCCCAGCATTTT.

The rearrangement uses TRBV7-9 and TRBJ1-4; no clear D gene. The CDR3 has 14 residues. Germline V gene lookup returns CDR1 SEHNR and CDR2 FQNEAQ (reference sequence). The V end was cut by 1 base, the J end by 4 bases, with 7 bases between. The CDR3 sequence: CASSLVTVNEKLFF. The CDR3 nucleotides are TGTGCCAGCAGCTTAGTAACGGTTAATGAAAAACTGTTTTTT.

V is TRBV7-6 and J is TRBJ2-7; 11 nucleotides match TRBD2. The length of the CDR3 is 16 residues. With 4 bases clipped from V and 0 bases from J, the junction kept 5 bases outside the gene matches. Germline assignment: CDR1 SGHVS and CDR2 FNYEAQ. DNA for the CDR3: TGTGCCAGCAGCTCAAGACTAGCGGGGAACTCCTACGAGCAGTACTTC. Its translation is CASSSRLAGNSYEQYF.

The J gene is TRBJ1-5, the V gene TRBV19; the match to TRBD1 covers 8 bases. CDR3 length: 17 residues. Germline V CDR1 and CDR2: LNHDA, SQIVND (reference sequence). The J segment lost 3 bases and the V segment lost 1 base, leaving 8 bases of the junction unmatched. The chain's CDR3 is CASSIGERTGFNQPQHF. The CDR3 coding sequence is TGTGCCAGTAGTATAGGGGAGAGGACAGGGTTCAATCAGCCCCAGCATTTT.

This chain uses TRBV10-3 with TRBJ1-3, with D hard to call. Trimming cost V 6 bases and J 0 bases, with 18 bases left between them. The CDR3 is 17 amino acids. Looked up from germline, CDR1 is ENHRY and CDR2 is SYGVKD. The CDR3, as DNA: TGTGCCATCAGCGAGACTTCAGGACTGACCTCTGGAAACACCATATATTTT. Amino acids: CAISETSGLTSGNTIYF.

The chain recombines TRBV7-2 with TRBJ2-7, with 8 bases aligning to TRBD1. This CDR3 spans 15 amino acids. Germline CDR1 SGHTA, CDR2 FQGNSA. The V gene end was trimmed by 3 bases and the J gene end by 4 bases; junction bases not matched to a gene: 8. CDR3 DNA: TGTGCCAGCAGCTTTTTTCAGGGGGCAGGGTACGAGCAGTACTTC. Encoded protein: CASSFFQGAGYEQYF.

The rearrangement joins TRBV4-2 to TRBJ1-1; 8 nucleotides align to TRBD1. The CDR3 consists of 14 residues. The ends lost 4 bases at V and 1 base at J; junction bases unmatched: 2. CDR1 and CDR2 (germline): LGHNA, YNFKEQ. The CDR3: CASSPGQGNTEAFF. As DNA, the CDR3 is TGTGCCAGCAGCCCTGGACAGGGGAACACTGAAGCTTTCTTT.

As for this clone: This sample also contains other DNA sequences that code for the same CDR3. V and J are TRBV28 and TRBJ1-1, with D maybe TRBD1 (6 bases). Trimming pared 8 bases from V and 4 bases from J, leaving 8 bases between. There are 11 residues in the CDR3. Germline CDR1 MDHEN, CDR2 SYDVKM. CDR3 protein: CASLGGTEAFF. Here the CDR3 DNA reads TGTGCCAGCCTAGGGGGCACTGAAGCTTTCTTT.

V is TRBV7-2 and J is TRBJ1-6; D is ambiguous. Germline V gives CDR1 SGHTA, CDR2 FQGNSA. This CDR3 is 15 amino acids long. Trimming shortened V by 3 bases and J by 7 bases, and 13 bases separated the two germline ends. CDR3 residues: CASSLVGSKNSPLHF. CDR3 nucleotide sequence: TGTGCCAGCAGCTTGGTCGGCAGTAAGAATTCACCCCTCCACTTT.

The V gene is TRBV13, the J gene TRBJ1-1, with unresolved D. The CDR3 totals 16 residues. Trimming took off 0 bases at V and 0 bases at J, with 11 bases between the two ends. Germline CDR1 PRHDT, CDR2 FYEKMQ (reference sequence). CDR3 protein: CASSLGRLALNTEAFF. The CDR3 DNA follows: TGTGCCAGCAGCTTAGGTCGGCTAGCTTTGAACACTGAAGCTTTCTTT.

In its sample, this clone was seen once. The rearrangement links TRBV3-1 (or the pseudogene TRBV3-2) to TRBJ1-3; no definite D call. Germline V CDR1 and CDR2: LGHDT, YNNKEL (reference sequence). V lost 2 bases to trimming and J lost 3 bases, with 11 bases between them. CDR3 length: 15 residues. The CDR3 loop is CASSQQAGLGNTIYF. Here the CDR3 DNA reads TGTGCCAGCAGCCAACAGGCTGGTCTTGGAAACACCATATATTTT.

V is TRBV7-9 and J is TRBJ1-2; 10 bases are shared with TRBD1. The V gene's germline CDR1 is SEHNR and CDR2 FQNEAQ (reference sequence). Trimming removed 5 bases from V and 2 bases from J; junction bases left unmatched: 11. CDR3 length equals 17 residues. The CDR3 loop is CASSPRQGALGNYGYTF. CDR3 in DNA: TGTGCCAGCAGCCCTCGACAGGGGGCGCTCGGAAACTATGGCTACACCTTC. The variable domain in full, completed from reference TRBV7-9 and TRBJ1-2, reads DTGVSQNPRHKITKRGQNVTFRCDPISEHNRLYWYRQTLGQGPEFLTYFQNEAQLEKSRLLSDRFSAERPKGSFSTLEIQRTEQGDSAMYLCASSPRQGALGNYGYTFGSGTRLTVV.

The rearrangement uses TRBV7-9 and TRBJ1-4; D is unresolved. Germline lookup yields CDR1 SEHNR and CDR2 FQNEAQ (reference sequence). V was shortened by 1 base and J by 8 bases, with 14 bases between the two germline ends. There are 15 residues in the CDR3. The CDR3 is CASSLVQVRGEKLFF. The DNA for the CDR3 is TGTGCCAGCAGCTTAGTTCAGGTCCGTGGCGAAAAACTGTTTTTT.

Here the CDR3 DNA reads TGTGCCAGTAGTATCGCTCGGCTGGGCGGAAACACCATATATTTT. Protein product: CASSIARLGGNTIYF. The chain is built from TRBV19 and TRBJ1-3; D is unclear. The CDR3 spans 15 residues. V lost 3 bases and J 4 bases, leaving 13 bases between the germline ends. Germline V gives CDR1 LNHDA, CDR2 SQIVND (reference sequence). Variable domain in full (rest from reference TRBV19 and TRBJ1-3): DGGITQSPKYLFRKEGQNVTLSCEQNLNHDAMYWYRQDPGQGLRLIYYSQIVNDFQKGDIAEGYSVSREKKESFPLTVTSAQKNPTAFYLCASSIARLGGNTIYFGEGSWLTVV.

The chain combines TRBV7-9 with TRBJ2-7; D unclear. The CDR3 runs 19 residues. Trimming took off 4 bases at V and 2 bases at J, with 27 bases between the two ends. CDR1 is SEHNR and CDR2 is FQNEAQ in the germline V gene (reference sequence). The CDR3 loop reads CASSSSTGPSHLKTYEQYF. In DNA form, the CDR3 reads TGTGCCAGCAGCTCTTCCACCGGGCCCAGTCACTTGAAAACCTACGAGCAGTACTTC.

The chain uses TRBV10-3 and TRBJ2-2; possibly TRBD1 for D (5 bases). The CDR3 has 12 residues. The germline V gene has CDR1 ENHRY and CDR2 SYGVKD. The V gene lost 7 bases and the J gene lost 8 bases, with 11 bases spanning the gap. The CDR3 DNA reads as TGTGCCATCATTTCAGGGAAGGGGGAGCTGTTTTTT. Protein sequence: CAIISGKGELFF.